This T cell receptor beta chain was obtained from a study of shared clonotypes between healthy human individuals. The wider study: Used for every donor were three CD4 naive, three CD4 memory, two CD8 naive and one CD8 memory plate.

Comments on this clone: Its antigen is undetermined.

Sequencing was performed with immunoSEQ multiplex PCR; in TCRdb, only in-frame clones are kept and a portion is missing. The sample consists of around 700,000 clones, more than 70% of them appearing once. Findings of the study overall: Sampling included only blood; tissue repertoires likely differ. Against clonotypes common to all four donors, non-shared ones had lower generation probabilities. Around 5.3% of naive CD4 clonotypes were shared across a few donors.

Between the trimmed V and J ends, which lost 2 bases and 5 bases, there was a span of 16 bases. Germline loops: CDR1 SGHTA, CDR2 FQGNSA. The CDR3 sequence is 15 residues long. The receptor comes from a woman aged 25 to 39 in good health. Sequencing was carried out using memory CD4+ T cells sorted from blood. Subset denoted: CD45RA-negative fraction. The chain joins TRBV7-2 to TRBJ2-7, with D maybe TRBD1 (6 bases). CDR3 in amino acids: CASSLLGAGSNEQYF. DNA for the CDR3: TGTGCCAGCAGCTTATTGGGGGCAGGGTCGAACGAGCAGTACTTC.